Shown below are 5 T cell receptor beta chains from a single sample sequenced in a study of CD8+CD57+ T cells in acquired aplastic anemia (dated by TCRdb to 2017 to 2018). Sequencing used an Illumina HiSeq 2000. TCR beta VDJ combination and CDR3 sequence profiling used genomic DNA as the template. TCRdb took the public reads, trimmed them with fastp at Q25, ran MiXCR for clone calling and kept in-frame beta chains. One record per CDR3 amino acid sequence lists the most common genes and DNA. The sample table holds around 150,000 distinct CDR3 sequences, of which around two fifths were seen once. The ten largest clones take up over 6.5% of the sample. The material sequenced was sorted CD4+, CD8+, or CD8+CD57+ T cells (not recorded which) from PBMCs. The receptor set was obtained from a human donor in good health, serving as a control.

Regarding this clonotype: Just one base apart from a much larger clone, this may be a read error. As the CDR3 is not closed by the conserved phenylalanine or tryptophan, this likely results from a read error. V usage is TRBV5-1 and J usage is TRBJ1-1, with D hard to call. CDR3 size: 15 residues. V lost 4 bases, J lost 1 base, and 14 bases lay in between. The germline V gene encodes CDR1 SGHRS and CDR2 YFSETQ. CDR3 sequence (DNA): TGCGCCAGCAGCCTGCAACCGAATCCGAACACTGAAGCTTTCTGT. It codes for CASSLQPNPNTEAFC.

This clonotype was observed many times. This chain connects TRBV20-1 to TRBJ1-4; no clear D gene. CDR3 size: 13 residues. The ends were cut back, 6 bases at V and 3 bases at J, with 11 bases in the middle. Germline V gene sequence: CDR1 DFQATT, CDR2 SNEGSKA (reference sequence). For the CDR3, the DNA is TGCAGTGCAGAAACAGCCTCTAATGAAAAACTGTTTTTT. Amino acids: CSAETASNEKLFF.

In the case of this clonotype: The germline gene is not matched at one end of the junction; a read error may be the cause. The CDR3 loop reads CASSSVGASSYNEQSF. The CDR3 nucleotides are TGTGCCAGCAGCTCAGTGGGCGCCAGCTCCTACAATGAGCAGTCCTTC. The J gene is TRBJ2-1, the V gene TRBV7-6; D ambiguous. Germline V CDR1 and CDR2: SGHVS, FNYEAQ. The CDR3 sequence is 16 residues long.

This clonotype was seen ten or more times. The rearrangement links TRBV11-2 to TRBJ2-5; 16 nucleotides match TRBD2. Germline V gives CDR1 SGHAT, CDR2 FQNNGV. J gave up 5 bases and V 5 bases, and 5 bases lay outside the gene matches. The CDR3 length is 16 residues. The CDR3 sequence: CASSATGLAGGETQYF. The CDR3 DNA follows: TGTGCCAGCAGCGCGACGGGACTAGCGGGGGGGGAGACCCAGTACTTC.

This clonotype was found many times. The gene calls are TRBV2 and TRBJ1-1, with D perhaps matching TRBD1 (5 bases). V lost 3 bases and J 6 bases, leaving 11 bases between the germline ends. CDR3 length: 13 amino acids. The germline V gene has CDR1 SNHLY and CDR2 FYNNEI. The CDR3 DNA follows: TGTGCCAGCAGTGATAGGGGATGGGCTGAAGCTTTCTTT. Protein sequence: CASSDRGWAEAFF.